The 10 T cell receptor beta chains below come from one sample, sequenced in a study of tumor-infiltrating lymphocytes in localized non-small cell lung cancer. This table comes from immunoSEQ multiplex PCR, and its TCRdb copy is limited to in-frame clones, with some not included. The table has under 10,000 clones, over 70% seen once. Source material: uninvolved lung tissue not adjacent to the tumor. These receptors were collected from a human donor with non-small cell lung cancer.

The chain joins TRBV1 to TRBJ2-3; TRBD2 is the table's D call, not checked against the DNA. TRBV1 is a pseudogene segment. This CDR3 has 16 amino acids. CDR3 DNA sequence: TGCACCAGCAGCCGAACAGGGCTAGCGGAGATTCATACGCAGTATTTT. It translates to CTSSRTGLAEIHTQYF.

The gene calls are TRBV5-1 and TRBJ2-7; possibly TRBD1 for D (6 bases). Germline loops: CDR1 SGHRS, CDR2 YFSETQ. The CDR3 extends over 14 amino acids. The V end lost 4 bases, the J end lost 0 bases, and 11 bases lay between the germline ends. The CDR3 here is CASSLRQDSYEQYF. CDR3 coding DNA: TGCGCCAGCAGCCTCCGACAGGACTCCTACGAGCAGTACTTC.

The chain joins TRBV7-9 to TRBJ2-7; D unresolved. Trimming stripped 1 base from V and 2 bases from J, with 9 bases between. The CDR3 is 14 residues long. Germline CDR1 reads SEHNR; CDR2 reads FQNEAQ (reference sequence). CDR3 sequence: CASSLGTATYEQYF. CDR3 nucleotide sequence: TGTGCCAGCAGCTTAGGTACGGCTACCTACGAGCAGTACTTC. Based on the CDR3 plus reference TRBV7-9 and TRBJ2-7, the full variable domain is DTGVSQNPRHKITKRGQNVTFRCDPISEHNRLYWYRQTLGQGPEFLTYFQNEAQLEKSRLLSDRFSAERPKGSFSTLEIQRTEQGDSAMYLCASSLGTATYEQYFGPGTRLTVT.

This chain links TRBV28 with TRBJ2-7; weak D call: TRBD2 (5 bases). The germline V gene encodes CDR1 MDHEN and CDR2 SYDVKM. The CDR3 sequence is 14 residues long. V was clipped by 6 bases and J by 3 bases, with 15 bases between them. DNA for the CDR3: TGTGCCAGCAGGCGGACGGCGGGCGGCTACGAGCAGTACTTC. This gives the protein CASRRTAGGYEQYF.

The chain employs TRBV10-3 and TRBJ2-7; a possible D gene is TRBD1 (5 bases). Per germline, CDR1 ENHRY and CDR2 SYGVKD. CDR3 length: 13 amino acids. The ends were cut back, 7 bases at V and 0 bases at J, with 10 bases in the middle. The CDR3 DNA reads as TGTGCCATCAAACCACAGGACTCCTACGAGCAGTACTTC. Protein: CAIKPQDSYEQYF.

This chain joins TRBV5-1 and TRBJ2-1; 10 positions agree with TRBD1. V was pared by 0 bases and J by 6 bases, with 3 bases of the junction left unmatched. The CDR3 contains 15 residues. Germline loops: CDR1 SGHRS, CDR2 YFSETQ. The CDR3 DNA is TGCGCCAGCAGCTTGGTTGGGACAGGGGCCAATGAGCAGTTCTTC. This translates into CASSLVGTGANEQFF.

The V gene is TRBV7-2, the J gene TRBJ2-7; D is possibly TRBD1 or TRBD2 (5 bases each). The CDR3 consists of 13 residues. Germline V gene data show CDR1 as SGHTA and CDR2 as FQGNSA. The V end was cut by 3 bases, the J end by 1 base, with 7 bases between. CDR3 DNA: TGTGCCAGCAGCTTGGGACCGTCCTACGAGCAGTACTTC. Its translation: CASSLGPSYEQYF.

By sample fraction, this clone is large. This rearrangement joins TRBV11-1 to TRBJ2-1; D may be TRBD1 (6 bases). Trimming removed 4 bases at V and 5 bases at J, with 9 bases between. The CDR3 spans 13 residues. Germline assignment: CDR1 SGHAT and CDR2 FQDESV (reference sequence). For the CDR3, the DNA is TGTGCCAGCAGCTCGACAGGTAACAATGAGCAGTTCTTC. Residues: CASSSTGNNEQFF.

J is TRBJ2-7 and V is TRBV11-2, with D possibly TRBD1 on 7 matching bases. Germline lookup yields CDR1 SGHAT and CDR2 FQNNGV. V was clipped by 4 bases and J by 2 bases, with 18 bases between them. CDR3 length: 16 residues. In DNA form, the CDR3 reads TGTGCCAGCAGCTCCCTCCCTGGCAGGGGGGCCTACGAGCAGTACTTC. This gives the protein CASSSLPGRGAYEQYF.

The chain links TRBV27 to TRBJ2-7; D ambiguous. V was trimmed by 6 bases and J by 1 base, leaving 16 bases between them. Germline assignment: CDR1 MNHEY and CDR2 SMNVEV (reference sequence). This CDR3 has 15 residues. CDR3 protein: CASRTGSYSSYEQYF. The CDR3 DNA sequence: TGTGCCAGCAGAACCGGGTCTTACTCATCCTACGAGCAGTACTTC.